The rows below give T cell receptor beta chains drawn from one sample of a study of cytomegalovirus exposure and HLA in healthy donors. Some clones are missing from TCRdb's copy, which holds only in-frame ones; the method was immunoSEQ multiplex PCR. The repertoire consists of approximately 150,000 clones, with around four fifths occurring once and the leading ten covering around 2%. Sample: PBMCs. These receptors came from a man under 40 in good health and CMV-seropositive. CDR3s include the opening cysteine and the closing phenylalanine or tryptophan. The D gene is left open where the match is weak. Rows may omit the clone size; those that give it use once, few, many or a size class.

>TRBD1|TRBJ2-7|TRBV19|NA
CASSIVGQGPYEQYF
TGTGCCAGTAGTATAGTGGGACAGGGCCCATACGAGCAGTACTTC
>NA|TRBJ2-2|TRBV27|NA
CASSGLFGVTGELFF
TGTGCCAGCAGTGGACTCTTTGGGGTGACCGGGGAGCTGTTTTTT
>NA|TRBJ2-5|TRBV30|few
CAWSRGLGDETQYF
TGTGCCTGGAGTCGGGGACTGGGTGACGAGACCCAGTACTTC
>NA|TRBJ1-3|TRBV18|NA
CASSPPSLTGNTIYF
TGTGCCAGCTCACCACCGAGTCTGACTGGAAACACCATATATTTT
>TRBD1|TRBJ1-3|TRBV5-4|NA
CASSRGVPTGAGNTIYF
TGTGCCAGCAGCCGGGGGGTCCCGACAGGGGCTGGAAACACCATATATTTT
>TRBD2|TRBJ2-1|TRBV4-3|NA
CASSQDGLAGLYNEQFF
TGCGCCAGCAGCCAAGATGGACTAGCGGGGTTATACAATGAGCAGTTCTTC
>NA|TRBJ1-3|TRBV11-2|NA
CASSPRWSGNTIYF
TGTGCCAGCAGCCCCCGGTGGTCTGGAAACACCATATATTTT
>NA|TRBJ2-3|TRBV30|NA
CAWIVRGGAKDTQYF
TGTGCCTGGATAGTGAGAGGGGGGGCTAAAGATACGCAGTATTTT
>TRBD1|TRBJ2-7|TRBV11-2|NA
CASSLDIRDRGYEQYF
TGTGCCAGCAGCTTAGATATCAGGGACAGGGGGTACGAGCAGTACTTC
>TRBD1|TRBJ1-6|TRBV2|NA
CASSESSGTGLQPLHF
TGTGCCAGCAGTGAATCTTCCGGGACAGGGCTACAACCCCTCCACTTT
>TRBD2|TRBJ2-3|TRBV10-1|NA
CASSSSAGEWDTQYF
TGCGCCAGCAGTTCCTCTGCGGGGGAGTGGGATACGCAGTATTTT
>TRBD1|TRBJ1-2|TRBV5-5|few
CASSLDLRQGFGYTF
TGTGCCAGCAGCTTGGACCTAAGACAGGGATTCGGCTACACCTTC
>NA|TRBJ2-2|TRBV9|NA
CASSPGVGQGNTGELFF
TGTGCCAGCAGCCCAGGGGTTGGGCAGGGGAACACCGGGGAGCTGTTTTTT
>NA|TRBJ1-1|TRBV4-3|NA
CASSQDGAENTEAFF
TGCGCCAGCAGCCAAGATGGGGCGGAGAACACTGAAGCTTTCTTT
>TRBD2|TRBJ2-3|TRBV2|NA
CASSELSGTSEGTDTQYF
TGTGCCAGCAGTGAACTCTCCGGGACTAGCGAGGGCACAGATACGCAGTATTTT
>TRBD2|TRBJ2-3|TRBV6-4|NA
CASSRRGDGTDTQYF
TGTGCCAGCAGCAGGCGGGGGGATGGCACAGATACGCAGTATTTT
>TRBD2|TRBJ2-5|TRBV4-1|NA
CASSQERGGAETQYF
TGCGCCAGCAGCCAAGAGCGGGGGGGCGCGGAGACCCAGTACTTC
>TRBD1|TRBJ2-2|TRBV27|NA
CASSKGAGELFF
TGTGCCAGCAGCAAGGGGGCTGGGGAGCTGTTTTTT
>NA|TRBJ2-3|TRBV4-3|NA
CASSQDLAGSDTQYF
TGCGCCAGCAGCCAAGATTTGGCAGGATCAGATACGCAGTATTTT
>TRBD1|TRBJ1-1|TRBV11-2|NA
CASSGRGQEAFF
TGTGCCAGCAGCGGAAGGGGACAGGAAGCTTTCTTT
>NA|TRBJ1-2|TRBV27|NA
CASKERGGNYGYTF
TGTGCCAGCAAGGAGCGGGGTGGCAACTATGGCTACACCTTC
>NA|TRBJ2-3|TRBV4-1|NA
CASSNPGGAPWADTQYF
TGCGCCAGCAGCAACCCGGGCGGGGCTCCCTGGGCAGATACGCAGTATTTT
>TRBD1|TRBJ2-7|TRBV29-1|few
CSATTGGDEQYF
TGCAGCGCCACGACAGGGGGCGACGAGCAGTACTTC
>TRBD1|TRBJ1-2|TRBV19|NA
CASTLTGASSNYGYTF
TGTGCCAGTACCTTGACAGGGGCCTCTTCTAACTATGGCTACACCTTC
>TRBD1|TRBJ2-3|TRBV5-1|NA
CASSLQGIASDTQYF
TGCGCCAGCAGCTTACAGGGGATTGCCTCAGATACGCAGTATTTT
>NA|TRBJ2-7|TRBV6-5|NA
CASSYSSAFTYEQYF
TGTGCCAGCAGTTACTCCTCTGCGTTCACCTACGAGCAGTACTTC
>NA|TRBJ2-3|TRBV11-2|NA
CASSPRQAILTDTQYF
TGTGCCAGCAGCCCACGACAGGCAATTCTTACGGATACGCAGTATTTT
>TRBD2|TRBJ2-2|TRBV6-1|many
CASSELAGGTGELFF
TGTGCCAGCAGTGAATTAGCGGGGGGGACCGGGGAGCTGTTTTTT
>NA|TRBJ2-5|TRBV5-1|NA
CASSPQVQETQYF
TGCGCCAGCAGTCCCCAGGTACAAGAGACCCAGTACTTC
>TRBD2|TRBJ2-1|TRBV7-3|NA
CASSSGLAGGLGEQFF
TGTGCCAGCAGCAGCGGACTAGCGGGGGGGTTAGGTGAGCAGTTCTTC
>TRBD1|TRBJ2-5|TRBV7-2|NA
CASSVIVDRGRETQYF
TGTGCCAGCAGCGTTATCGTGGACAGGGGGCGGGAGACCCAGTACTTC
>NA|TRBJ2-2|TRBV4-3|NA
CASSQGQGGTGELFF
TGCGCCAGCAGCCAAGGGCAGGGTGGCACCGGGGAGCTGTTTTTT
>NA|TRBJ1-2|TRBV7-2|NA
CASSVWGGDYGYTF
TGTGCCAGCTCCGTTTGGGGGGGAGACTATGGCTACACCTTC
>NA|TRBJ2-2|TRBV14|NA
CASSQLYTGELFF
TGTGCCAGCAGCCAACTATACACCGGGGAGCTGTTTTTT
>NA|TRBJ1-1|TRBV6-5|NA
CASTDLQTRAFF
TGTGCCAGCACCGACTTGCAGACTCGGGCTTTCTTT
>NA|TRBJ2-2|TRBV12-5|few
CASGSRTGSTGELFF
TGTGCTAGTGGATCTCGCACAGGGTCCACCGGGGAGCTGTTTTTT
>NA|TRBJ2-5|TRBV4-1|NA
CASSQTPGLQETQYF
TGCGCCAGCAGCCAAACGCCAGGGTTACAAGAGACCCAGTACTTC
>NA|TRBJ1-4|TRBV7-8|NA
CASSLLARFTTNEKLFF
TGTGCCAGCAGCTTATTGGCCAGATTCACAACTAATGAAAAACTGTTTTTT
>TRBD2|TRBJ2-5|TRBV27|NA
CASSLGGTRETQYF
TGTGCCAGCAGTTTGGGGGGGACGAGGGAGACCCAGTACTTC
>NA|TRBJ2-3|TRBV7-2|NA
CASSFGNFADTQYF
TGTGCCAGCAGCTTCGGTAATTTCGCAGATACGCAGTATTTT
>TRBD1|TRBJ2-1|TRBV7-8|NA
CASSLASNDRGFQSYNEQFF
TGTGCCAGCAGCTTAGCTAGTAATGACAGGGGGTTCCAATCCTACAATGAGCAGTTCTTC
>NA|TRBJ1-1|TRBV6-1|NA
CASSTPRGANTEAFF
TGTGCCAGCAGTACCCCTCGGGGGGCGAACACTGAAGCTTTCTTT
>NA|TRBJ1-2|TRBV7-6|few
CASSSGTADYGYTF
TGTGCCAGCAGCAGCGGGACTGCTGACTATGGCTACACCTTC
>NA|TRBJ2-7|TRBV6-5|NA
CASSYSRGTYEQYF
TGTGCCAGCAGTTACTCACGGGGAACCTACGAGCAGTACTTC
>NA|TRBJ1-2|TRBV4-3|NA
CASSQDAYSSRYYGYTF
TGCGCCAGCAGCCAAGACGCCTACTCGTCGCGTTACTATGGCTACACCTTC
>NA|TRBJ1-1|TRBV2|few
CASSDQGFSTEAFF
TGTGCCAGCAGTGACCAGGGTTTTTCCACTGAAGCTTTCTTT
>TRBD1|TRBJ2-7|TRBV11-2|NA
CASSSQTGDYEQYF
TGTGCCAGCAGCTCTCAGACAGGGGACTACGAGCAGTACTTC
>TRBD2|TRBJ2-3|TRBV5-4|NA
CASSLGTSGKDTQYF
TGTGCCAGCAGCTTGGGAACTAGCGGAAAAGATACGCAGTATTTT
>TRBD1|TRBJ2-7|TRBV7-9|NA
CASSLTGRQGSEQYF
TGTGCCAGCAGCCTAACAGGTCGACAGGGCTCCGAGCAGTACTTC